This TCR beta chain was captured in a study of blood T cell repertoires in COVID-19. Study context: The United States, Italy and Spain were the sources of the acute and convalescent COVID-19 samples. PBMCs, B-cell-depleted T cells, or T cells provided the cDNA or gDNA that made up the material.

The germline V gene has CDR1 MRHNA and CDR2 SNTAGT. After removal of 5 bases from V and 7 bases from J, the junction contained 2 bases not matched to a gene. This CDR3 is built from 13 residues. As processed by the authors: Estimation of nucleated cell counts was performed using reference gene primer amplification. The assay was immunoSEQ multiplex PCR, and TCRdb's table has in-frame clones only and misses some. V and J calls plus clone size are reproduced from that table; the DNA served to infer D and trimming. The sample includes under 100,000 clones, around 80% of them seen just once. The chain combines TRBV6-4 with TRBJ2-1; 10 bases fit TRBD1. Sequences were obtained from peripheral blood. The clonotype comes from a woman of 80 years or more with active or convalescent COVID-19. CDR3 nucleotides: TGTGCCAGCAGTAGGGACAGGGGTAATGAGCAGTTCTTC. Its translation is CASSRDRGNEQFF.